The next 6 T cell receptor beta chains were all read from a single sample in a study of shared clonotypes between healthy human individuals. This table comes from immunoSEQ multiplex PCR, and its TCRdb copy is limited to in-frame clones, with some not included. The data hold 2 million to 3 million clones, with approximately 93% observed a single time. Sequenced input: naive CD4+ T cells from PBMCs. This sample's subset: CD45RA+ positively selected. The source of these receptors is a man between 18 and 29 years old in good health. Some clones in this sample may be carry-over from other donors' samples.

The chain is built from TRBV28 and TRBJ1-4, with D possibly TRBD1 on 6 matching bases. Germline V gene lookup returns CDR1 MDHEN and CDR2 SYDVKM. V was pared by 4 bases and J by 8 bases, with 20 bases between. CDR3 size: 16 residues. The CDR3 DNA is TGTGCCAGCAGTTCCCCCGGAGGGGGAGTCAGAGAAAAACTGTTTTTT. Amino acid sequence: CASSSPGGGVREKLFF. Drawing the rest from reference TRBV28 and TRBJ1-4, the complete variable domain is DVKVTQSSRYLVKRTGEKVFLECVQDMDHENMFWYRQDPGLGLRLIYFSYDVKMKEKGDIPEGYSVSREKKERFSLILESASTNQTSMYLCASSSPGGGVREKLFFGSGTQLSVL.

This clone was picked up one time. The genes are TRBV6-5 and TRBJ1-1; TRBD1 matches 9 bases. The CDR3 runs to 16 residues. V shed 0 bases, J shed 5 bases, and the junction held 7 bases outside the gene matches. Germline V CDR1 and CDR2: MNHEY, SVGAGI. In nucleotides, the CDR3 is TGTGCCAGCAGTTACTCACAGGGGGCTGGGGGGACTGAAGCTTTCTTT. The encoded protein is CASSYSQGAGGTEAFF.

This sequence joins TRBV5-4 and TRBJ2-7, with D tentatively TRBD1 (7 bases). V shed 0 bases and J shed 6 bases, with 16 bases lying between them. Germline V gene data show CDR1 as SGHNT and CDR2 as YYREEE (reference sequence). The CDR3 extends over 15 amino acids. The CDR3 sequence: CASSLARGEGSEQYF. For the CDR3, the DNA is TGTGCCAGCAGCTTGGCCAGGGGGGAAGGCTCCGAGCAGTACTTC.

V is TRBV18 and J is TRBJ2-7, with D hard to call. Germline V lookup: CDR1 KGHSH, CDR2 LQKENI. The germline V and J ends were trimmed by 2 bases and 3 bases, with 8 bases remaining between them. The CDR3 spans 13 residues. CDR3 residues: CASSPTRIYEQYF. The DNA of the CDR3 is TGTGCCAGCTCACCAACGCGGATCTACGAGCAGTACTTC. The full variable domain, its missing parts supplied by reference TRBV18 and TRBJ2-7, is NAGVMQNPRHLVRRRGQEARLRCSPMKGHSHVYWYRQLPEEGLKFMVYLQKENIIDESGMPKERFSAEFPKEGPSILRIQQVVRGDSAAYFCASSPTRIYEQYFGPGTRLTVT.

CDR3 in amino acids: CASSKTGGYIHEQFF. CDR3 DNA: TGTGCCAGCAGTAAGACAGGGGGGTACATCCATGAGCAGTTCTTC. This rearrangement joins TRBV28 to TRBJ2-1; 9 bases are a match to TRBD1. CDR1 and CDR2 from the germline V gene are MDHEN and SYDVKM. Trimming at V came to 5 bases and at J to 8 bases, leaving 10 bases not matched to a gene. The CDR3 runs 15 residues. Drawing the rest from reference TRBV28 and TRBJ2-1, the complete variable domain is DVKVTQSSRYLVKRTGEKVFLECVQDMDHENMFWYRQDPGLGLRLIYFSYDVKMKEKGDIPEGYSVSREKKERFSLILESASTNQTSMYLCASSKTGGYIHEQFFGPGTRLTVL.

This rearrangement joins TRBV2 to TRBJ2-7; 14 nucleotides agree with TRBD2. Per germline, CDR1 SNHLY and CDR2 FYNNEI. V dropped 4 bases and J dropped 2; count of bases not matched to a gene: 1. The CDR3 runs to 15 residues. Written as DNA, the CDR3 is TGTGCCAGCAGTGGACTAGCGGGAGGGGCCTACGAGCAGTACTTC. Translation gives CASSGLAGGAYEQYF.